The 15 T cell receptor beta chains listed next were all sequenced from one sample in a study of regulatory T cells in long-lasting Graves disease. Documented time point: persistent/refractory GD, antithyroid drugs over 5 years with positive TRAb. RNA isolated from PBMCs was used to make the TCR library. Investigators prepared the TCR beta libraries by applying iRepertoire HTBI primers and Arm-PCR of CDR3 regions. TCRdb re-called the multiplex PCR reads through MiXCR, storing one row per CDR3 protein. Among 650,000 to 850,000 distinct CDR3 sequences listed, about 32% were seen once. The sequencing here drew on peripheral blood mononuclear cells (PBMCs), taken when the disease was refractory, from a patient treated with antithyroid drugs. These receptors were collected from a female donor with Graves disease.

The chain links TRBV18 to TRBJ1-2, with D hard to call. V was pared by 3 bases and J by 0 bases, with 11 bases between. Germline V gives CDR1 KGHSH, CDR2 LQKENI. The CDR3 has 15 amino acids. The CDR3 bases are TGTGCCAGCTCACCGTACGAAATACCTAACTATGGCTACACCTTC. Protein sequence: CASSPYEIPNYGYTF.

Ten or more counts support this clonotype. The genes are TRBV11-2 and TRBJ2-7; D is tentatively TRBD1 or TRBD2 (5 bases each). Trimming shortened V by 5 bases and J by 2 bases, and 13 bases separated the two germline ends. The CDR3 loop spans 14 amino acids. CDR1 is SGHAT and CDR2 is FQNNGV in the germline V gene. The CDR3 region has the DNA TGTGCCAGCAGCCCTTACCAGGGAGCCTACGAGCAGTACTTC. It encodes CASSPYQGAYEQYF.

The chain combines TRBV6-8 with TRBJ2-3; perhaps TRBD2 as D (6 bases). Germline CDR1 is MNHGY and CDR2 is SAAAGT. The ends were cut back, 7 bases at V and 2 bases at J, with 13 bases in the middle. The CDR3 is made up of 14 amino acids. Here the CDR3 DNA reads TGTGCCAGCACGGCGGGATATTTCACAGATACGCAGTATTTT. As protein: CASTAGYFTDTQYF.

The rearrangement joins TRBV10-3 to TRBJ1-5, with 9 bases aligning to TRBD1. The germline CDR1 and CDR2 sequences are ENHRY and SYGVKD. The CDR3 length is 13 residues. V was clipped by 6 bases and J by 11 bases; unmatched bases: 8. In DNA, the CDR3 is TGTGCCATCAGGTCGGGACAGGGATTGTCCCAGCATTTT. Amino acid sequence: CAIRSGQGLSQHF.

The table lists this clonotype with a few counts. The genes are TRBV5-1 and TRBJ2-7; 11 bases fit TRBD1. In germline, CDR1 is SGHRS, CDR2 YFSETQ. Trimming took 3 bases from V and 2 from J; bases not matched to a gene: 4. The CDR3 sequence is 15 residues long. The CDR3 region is CASSSEGQGAYEQYF. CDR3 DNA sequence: TGCGCCAGCAGCTCTGAGGGACAGGGGGCCTACGAGCAGTACTTC.

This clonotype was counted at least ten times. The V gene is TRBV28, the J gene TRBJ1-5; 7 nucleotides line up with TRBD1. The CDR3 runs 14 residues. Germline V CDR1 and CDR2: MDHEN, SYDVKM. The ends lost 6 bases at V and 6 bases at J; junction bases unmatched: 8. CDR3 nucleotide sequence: TGTGCCAGCAGCTCTACAGGGGTGGCTCAGCCCCAGCATTTT. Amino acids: CASSSTGVAQPQHF.

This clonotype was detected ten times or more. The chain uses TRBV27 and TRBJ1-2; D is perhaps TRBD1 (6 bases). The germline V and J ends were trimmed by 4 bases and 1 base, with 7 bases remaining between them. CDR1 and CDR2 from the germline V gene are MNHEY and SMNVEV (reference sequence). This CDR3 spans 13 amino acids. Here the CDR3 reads CASSYRDNYGYTF. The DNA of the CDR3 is TGTGCCAGCAGTTACAGGGATAACTATGGCTACACCTTC.

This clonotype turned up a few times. The CDR3 loop is CASSITAGGRSYEQYF. CDR3 bases: TGCGCCAGCAGTATTACCGCGGGGGGACGCTCCTACGAGCAGTACTTC. This sequence joins TRBV5-1 and TRBJ2-7; TRBD2 agrees at 8 bases. This CDR3 region has 16 residues. Trimming took 5 bases from V and 0 from J; bases not matched to a gene: 10. Germline assignment: CDR1 SGHRS and CDR2 YFSETQ.

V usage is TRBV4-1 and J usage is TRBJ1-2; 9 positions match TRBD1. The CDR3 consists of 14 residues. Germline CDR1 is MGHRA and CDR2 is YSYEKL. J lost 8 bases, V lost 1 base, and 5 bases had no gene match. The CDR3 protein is CASSQVGQGNGYTF. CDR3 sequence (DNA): TGCGCCAGCAGCCAAGTTGGACAGGGGAACGGCTACACCTTC.

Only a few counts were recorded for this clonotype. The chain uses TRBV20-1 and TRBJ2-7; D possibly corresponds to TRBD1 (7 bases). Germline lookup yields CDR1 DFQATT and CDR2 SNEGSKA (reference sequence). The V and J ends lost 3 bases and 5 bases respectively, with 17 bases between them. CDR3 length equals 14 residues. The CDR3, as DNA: TGCAGTGCTAGTCCCGGGAGAGGGGGCAACGAGCAGTACTTC. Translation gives CSASPGRGGNEQYF.

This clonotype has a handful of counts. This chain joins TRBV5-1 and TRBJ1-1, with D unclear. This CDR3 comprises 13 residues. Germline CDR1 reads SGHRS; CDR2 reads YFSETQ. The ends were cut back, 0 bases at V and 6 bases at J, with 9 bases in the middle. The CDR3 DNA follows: TGCGCCAGCAGCTTGGGTACTTCAGCTGAAGCTTTCTTT. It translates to CASSLGTSAEAFF.

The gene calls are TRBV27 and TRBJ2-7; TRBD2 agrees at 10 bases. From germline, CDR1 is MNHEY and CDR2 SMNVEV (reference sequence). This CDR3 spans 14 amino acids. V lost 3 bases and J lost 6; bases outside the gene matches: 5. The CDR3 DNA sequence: TGTGCCAGCAGTTTTAGCGGGAGGACTCCCGAGCAGTACTTC. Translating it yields CASSFSGRTPEQYF.

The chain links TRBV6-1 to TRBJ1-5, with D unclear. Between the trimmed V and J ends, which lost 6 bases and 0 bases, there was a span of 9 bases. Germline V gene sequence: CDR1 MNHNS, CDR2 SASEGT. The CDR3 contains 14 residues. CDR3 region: CASSRLYSNQPQHF. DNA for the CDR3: TGTGCCAGCAGCAGACTTTATAGCAATCAGCCCCAGCATTTT.

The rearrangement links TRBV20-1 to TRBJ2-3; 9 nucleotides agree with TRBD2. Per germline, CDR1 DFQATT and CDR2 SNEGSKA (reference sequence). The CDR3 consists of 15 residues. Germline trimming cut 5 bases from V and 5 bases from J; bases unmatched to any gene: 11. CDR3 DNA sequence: TGCAGTGCTCAAGATGTGGCGGGAGGGGTAGATACGCAGTATTTT. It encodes CSAQDVAGGVDTQYF.

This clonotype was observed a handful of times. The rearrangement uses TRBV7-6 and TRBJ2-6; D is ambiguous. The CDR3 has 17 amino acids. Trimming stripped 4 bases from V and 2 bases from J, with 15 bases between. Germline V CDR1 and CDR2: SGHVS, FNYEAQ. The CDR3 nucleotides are TGTGCCAGCAGCTCTCGTATCCGGACGGCTGGGGCCAACGTCCTGACTTTC. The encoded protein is CASSSRIRTAGANVLTF.